The clone carrying this TCR beta chain was recorded a few times. Its antigen is undetermined. The entry originates in a study of cytomegalovirus exposure and HLA in healthy donors. Regarding the study as a whole: Across donors, presence/absence analyses took sequencing depth to be roughly uniform. Reportedly, cytomegalovirus status was diagnosed with high sensitivity and specificity.

The V end lost 6 bases, the J end lost 2 bases, and 21 bases lay between the germline ends. Germline V lookup: CDR1 SGHDN, CDR2 FVKESK. CDR3 length: 17 amino acids. PCR involved 60 Vbeta and 13 Jbeta primers. TCRdb keeps only in-frame clones here, not all; method: immunoSEQ multiplex PCR. The sample comprises about 150,000 clones, roughly 84% of which are singletons, and 0.95% to 1.5% rests with the top ten. This chain connects TRBV14 to TRBJ2-3, with a weak D call TRBD2 (6 bases). What was sequenced was PBMCs. The origin of this receptor is a boy between 2 and 10 years old in good health and CMV-seronegative. For the CDR3, the DNA is TGTGCCAGCAGTCCCAGGACTACCAGCTTAAACACAGATACGCAGTATTTT. Protein product: CASSPRTTSLNTDTQYF.